The 14 T cell receptor beta chains reported below all come from one sample, sequenced in a study of T cells in women clearing cervical HPV infection. Some clones are missing from TCRdb's copy, which holds only in-frame ones; the method was immunoSEQ multiplex PCR. In total, the table holds some 25,000 clones. The source material was blood buffy coat. These TCRs come from a woman between 18 and 70 years old with a cervical HPV16 infection that either progressed to CIN3+ or cleared (not recorded which).

Details on this clone: Read sequence stops 3 residues before the CDR3 end, and the germline J gene provides the missing end. J is TRBJ2-5 and V is TRBV11-2, with D possibly TRBD2 on 6 matching bases. The CDR3 totals 14 residues. Trimming removed 0 bases at V and 3 bases at J, with 8 bases between. Germline V lookup: CDR1 SGHAT, CDR2 FQNNGV. Partial CDR3 DNA: TGTGCCAGCAGCTTAGACAGGACTAAAGAGACC. This sequence encodes CASSLDRTKET. The full CDR3 reads CASSLDRTKETQYF.

A word on this clone: With the read ending 3 residues before the CDR3 end, the germline J gene is used to fill in that end. The chain recombines TRBV11-2 with TRBJ2-7, with no clear D. In germline, CDR1 is SGHAT, CDR2 FQNNGV. The CDR3 consists of 13 residues. V lost 2 bases and J lost 6, with 11 bases in between. The CDR3 DNA, read in part, is TGTGCCAGCAGCTTACACCCAGCGAGCGAG. This gives the protein CASSLHPASE. The entire CDR3 reads CASSLHPASEQYF.

As regards this clone: The CDR3 extends 3 residues past the end of the read, so its final part is completed from the germline J gene. This rearrangement joins TRBV7-9 to TRBJ1-1; the D is unclear. V lost 2 bases to trimming and J lost 5 bases, with 6 bases between them. Germline assignment: CDR1 SEHNR and CDR2 FQNEAQ (reference sequence). The CDR3 runs 12 residues. The CDR3 sequence is CASSLQSTEAFF. The sequenced CDR3 bases are TGTGCCAGCAGCTTACAGAGTACTGAA. The variable domain in full, completed from reference TRBV7-9 and TRBJ1-1, reads DTGVSQNPRHKITKRGQNVTFRCDPISEHNRLYWYRQTLGQGPEFLTYFQNEAQLEKSRLLSDRFSAERPKGSFSTLEIQRTEQGDSAMYLCASSLQSTEAFFGQGTRLTVV.

As for this clone: The CDR3 end lies 3 residues beyond the end of the read and is filled in from the germline J gene. The chain uses TRBV4-2 and TRBJ1-4; tentative D call: TRBD1 (6 bases). This CDR3 is 16 amino acids long. The ends were cut back, 1 base at V and 3 bases at J, with 12 bases in the middle. Per germline, CDR1 LGHNA and CDR2 YNFKEQ. The covered CDR3 bases are TGTGCCAGCAGCCAAGCTTACAGGGCCTCTAATGAAAAA. It specifies CASSQAYRASNEK. The CDR3, in full, reads CASSQAYRASNEKLFF.

Details on this clone: The read terminates 3 residues ahead of where the CDR3 ends, so the germline J gene completes it. The chain uses TRBV19 and TRBJ1-3; D ambiguous. V lost 6 bases and J lost 0, with 9 bases in between. The germline V gene encodes CDR1 LNHDA and CDR2 SQIVND (reference sequence). The CDR3 is made up of 14 amino acids. The covered CDR3 bases are TGTGCCAGTAGCCCCAGGTACTCTGGAAACACC. Translation gives CASSPRYSGNT. The entire CDR3 protein is CASSPRYSGNTIYF.

Remarks on this clone: The DNA ends 3 residues before the CDR3 does, and the rest of the CDR3 is filled in from the germline J gene. This chain connects TRBV18 to TRBJ1-5; 9 nucleotides line up with TRBD1. V shed 8 bases and J 7 bases; nucleotides not matched to a gene: 15. CDR1 is KGHSH and CDR2 is LQKENI in the germline V gene. This CDR3 is 16 amino acids long. CDR3 sequence reads: CASHGETGGLRQPQHF. The CDR3 bases that were read are TGTGCCAGCCACGGAGAGACAGGGGGTTTGAGGCAGCCC.

The sequenced part of the CDR3 DNA is TGTGCCAGCAGTTACGGGGTGGGCTATGAG. Residues: CASSYGVGYE. The complete CDR3 reads CASSYGVGYEQFF. J is TRBJ2-1 and V is TRBV7-9, with D maybe TRBD2 (5 bases). With the read ending 3 residues before the CDR3 end, the germline J gene is used to fill in that end. The CDR3 has 13 amino acids. The germline gives CDR1 SEHNR, CDR2 FQNEAQ (reference sequence). Trimming removed 6 bases from V and 8 bases from J, with 14 bases in between.

Details on this clone: Read coverage stops 3 residues before the CDR3 terminus; the germline J gene supplies the remainder. V is TRBV2 and J is TRBJ2-1, with 11 bases that match TRBD2. CDR3 size: 16 residues. V lost 7 bases and J lost 6; bases outside the gene matches: 11. Germline CDR1 and CDR2: SNHLY and FYNNEI. The CDR3 protein is CASTKERLAGGNEQFF. The sequenced CDR3 bases are TGTGCCAGCACTAAGGAGAGGCTAGCGGGAGGCAATGAG.

Comments on this clone: The read finishes 3 residues shy of the CDR3 end, and the germline J gene is used to complete it. V and J are TRBV18 and TRBJ2-3, with D uncertain. CDR3 length equals 15 residues. The germline V gene has CDR1 KGHSH and CDR2 LQKENI. CDR3 bases read: TGTGCCAGCTCGCCGGCGGCCAATAGCAATCAGCCG. Residues: CASSPAANSNQP. The complete CDR3 sequence is CASSPAANSNQPQYF.

About this clone: The read stops 3 residues short of the end of the CDR3; the missing end is completed from the germline J gene. This chain connects TRBV18 to TRBJ2-2, with D unclear. Germline V lookup: CDR1 KGHSH, CDR2 LQKENI. This CDR3 is 12 amino acids long. The CDR3 is CASSPGNSPLFF. The CDR3 bases that were read are TGTGCCAGCTCACCAGGCAATTCACCG. The complete variable domain, with remaining parts taken from reference TRBV18 and TRBJ2-2, reads NAGVMQNPRHLVRRRGQEARLRCSPMKGHSHVYWYRQLPEEGLKFMVYLQKENIIDESGMPKERFSAEFPKEGPSILRIQQVVRGDSAAYFCASSPGNSPLFFGEGSRLTVL.

As regards this clone: The CDR3 is cut off 3 residues early in the read; its end comes from the germline J gene. This rearrangement joins TRBV7-9 to TRBJ1-1, with D unclear. Germline V gene sequence: CDR1 SEHNR, CDR2 FQNEAQ (reference sequence). Trimming removed 4 bases from V and 1 base from J, with 7 bases in between. The CDR3 has 13 amino acids. CDR3 sequence: CASSWVANTEAFF. The covered CDR3 bases are TGTGCCAGCAGCTGGGTAGCGAACACTGAA.

Incomplete CDR3 DNA: TGCAGTGCTAGAACAGGGACTAACTATGGC. It codes for CSARTGTNYG. The whole CDR3 sequence is CSARTGTNYGYTF. V gene TRBV20-1 combines with J gene TRBJ1-2, with a weak D call TRBD1 (6 bases). The read ends 3 residues before the CDR3 terminus; that terminus is restored from the germline J gene. The V gene's germline CDR1 is DFQATT and CDR2 SNEGSKA (reference sequence). Trimming took off 2 bases at V and 0 bases at J, with 7 bases between the two ends. The CDR3 has 13 residues.

Points on this clone: The read terminates 3 residues ahead of where the CDR3 ends, so the germline J gene completes it. The J gene is TRBJ1-5, the V gene TRBV6-1; no definite D call. The CDR3 extends over 13 amino acids. The germline V and J ends were trimmed by 4 bases and 4 bases, with 8 bases remaining between them. The V gene's germline CDR1 is MNHNS and CDR2 SASEGT. The CDR3 sequence: CASSAFLNQPQHF. Partial CDR3 DNA: TGTGCCAGCAGTGCCTTTCTGAATCAGCCC.

As to this clone: The CDR3 end lies 3 residues beyond the end of the read and is filled in from the germline J gene. The chain employs TRBV29-1 and TRBJ1-1; the match to TRBD1 covers 8 bases. Germline CDR1 is SQVTM and CDR2 is ANQGSEA. Unmatched junction bases numbered 6, after V lost 5 bases and J lost 1 base. The CDR3 extends over 14 amino acids. The CDR3 here is CSVQGAQGNTEAFF. The CDR3 DNA, read in part, is TGCAGCGTTCAGGGGGCTCAGGGGAACACTGAA.